These 10 T cell receptor beta chains came from one sample sequenced in a study of T-cell memory formation after mild COVID-19. TCRdb re-analysed the 5' RACE reads in MiXCR, keeping a single row per CDR3 protein. The sample includes more than 85,000 distinct CDR3 sequences, 11% of them seen just once. What was sequenced was PBMCs or a T cell subset sorted from them (not recorded which). The receptors were sampled from a man between 18 and 29 years old who had mild COVID-19 (a few samples of this study predate the infection). Cell type and time point are not known.

This clonotype turned up a few times. The V call is TRBV7-2, the J call TRBJ2-2, with 7 nucleotides matching TRBD2. The CDR3 length is 16 residues. Germline-derived CDR1 and CDR2 are SGHTA and FQGNSA. The J segment lost 0 bases and the V segment lost 4 bases, leaving 5 bases of the junction unmatched. The CDR3, as DNA: TGTGCCAGCAGCTCCGAGCGGGGCGCGAACACCGGGGAGCTGTTTTTT. Its protein is CASSSERGANTGELFF.

This clonotype has ten or more counts. V usage is TRBV6-2 or TRBV6-3 and J usage is TRBJ2-1; 8 bases map to TRBD2. This CDR3 is 14 amino acids long. V shed 8 bases and J 6 bases; nucleotides not matched to a gene: 9. Looked up from germline, CDR1 is MNHEY and CDR2 is SVGEGT. In DNA form, the CDR3 reads TGTGCCAGCCAAGATGGACTAGCTTCCAATGAGCAGTTCTTC. This codes for CASQDGLASNEQFF.

A few counts support this clonotype. This chain connects TRBV27 to TRBJ2-7; 8 bases are a match to TRBD2. V lost 4 bases to trimming and J lost 0 bases; unmatched junction nucleotides: 2. The CDR3 sequence is 14 residues long. CDR1 and CDR2 (germline): MNHEY, SMNVEV (reference sequence). The chain's CDR3 is CASSSSGHSYEQYV. Written as DNA, the CDR3 is TGTGCCAGCAGTTCTAGCGGGCACTCCTACGAGCAGTACGTC.

The chain employs TRBV4-2 and TRBJ2-3, with D maybe TRBD1 (6 bases). V gave up 0 bases and J gave up 2 bases, with 12 bases separating them. Germline CDR1 is LGHNA and CDR2 is YNFKEQ. The CDR3 covers 16 residues. CDR3: CASSQEFGQLTDTQYF. CDR3 sequence (DNA): TGTGCCAGCAGCCAAGAATTCGGACAGCTCACAGATACGCAGTATTTT.

This clonotype was detected many times. The rearrangement joins TRBV11-2 to TRBJ2-5, with TRBD2 matching 12 bases. Germline CDR1 reads SGHAT; CDR2 reads FQNNGV. The CDR3 covers 15 residues. V lost 6 bases, J lost 4 bases, and 6 bases stayed unmatched. This CDR3 reads CASRPSGGAPETQYF. The CDR3 nucleotides read TGTGCCAGCAGACCTAGCGGGGGGGCCCCAGAGACCCAGTACTTC.

The rearrangement links TRBV27 to TRBJ1-2; 8 nucleotides align to TRBD1. Trimming took 4 bases from V and 8 from J; bases not matched to a gene: 6. CDR3 size: 13 residues. The germline V gene encodes CDR1 MNHEY and CDR2 SMNVEV (reference sequence). The chain's CDR3 is CASSSYGQGGYTF. The CDR3 DNA sequence: TGTGCCAGCAGTTCATACGGACAGGGAGGCTACACCTTC.

This clonotype was detected a few times. V usage is TRBV7-2 and J usage is TRBJ2-1, with 7 bases aligning to TRBD1. Germline loops: CDR1 SGHTA, CDR2 FQGNSA. CDR3 length: 13 amino acids. Trimming took 8 bases from V and 4 from J; bases not matched to a gene: 5. The CDR3 nucleotides are TGTGCCAGCTTAAGGACAGGTTACAATGAGCAGTTCTTC. Encoded protein: CASLRTGYNEQFF.

This chain connects TRBV10-3 to TRBJ2-7; TRBD2 aligns across 7 bases. CDR1 and CDR2 from the germline V gene are ENHRY and SYGVKD. The CDR3 has 14 amino acids. V lost 6 bases, J lost 7 bases, and 12 bases stayed unmatched. The CDR3 sequence: CAIRASGTIDEQYV. In DNA form, the CDR3 reads TGTGCCATCAGAGCCTCCGGGACTATTGATGAGCAGTACGTC.

This clonotype was seen many times. The chain recombines TRBV4-1 with TRBJ2-2, with D tentatively TRBD1 or TRBD2 (5 bases each). CDR1 and CDR2 (germline): MGHRA, YSYEKL. This CDR3 has 14 residues. The V and J ends lost 4 bases and 9 bases respectively, with 15 bases between them. The DNA of the CDR3 is TGCGCCAGCAGCCCCCTTGTTTTGGGACGGGAGCTGTTTTTT. Encoded protein: CASSPLVLGRELFF.

The chain has TRBV7-9 and TRBJ1-2; maybe TRBD1 (5 bases). V was pared by 5 bases and J by 8 bases, with 6 bases between. The CDR3 runs to 10 residues. The V gene's germline CDR1 is SEHNR and CDR2 FQNEAQ (reference sequence). CDR3 sequence reads: CASSGAGYTF. CDR3 coding DNA: TGTGCCAGCAGCGGGGCGGGCTACACCTTC.